This TCR beta chain was recovered during a study of blood T cell dynamics during melanoma immunotherapy. At the level of the study: First-line therapy was either pembrolizumab or nivolumab with ipilimumab for metastatic melanoma.

Profiled with immunoSEQ multiplex PCR; TCRdb holds only in-frame clones, not every one. The sample shows 25,000 to 30,000 clones, approximately 83% of them seen only once. V was trimmed by 5 bases and J by 2 bases, leaving 14 bases between them. This CDR3 comprises 15 residues. Germline CDR1 reads SNHLY; CDR2 reads FYNNEI. Time point of the sample: week 3, after first cycle of checkpoint inhibitor. V and J are TRBV2 and TRBJ2-3; possible D gene TRBD2, 6 bases. Sequenced here: blood, sampled from a patient treated with checkpoint blockade. This TCR derives from a human donor with melanoma. The CDR3 DNA follows: TGTGCCAGCAGTCTGCGGGGAAGGGACACAGATACGCAGTATTTT. This gives the protein CASSLRGRDTDTQYF.